This record concerns one TCR beta chain sequence. The target antigen is unknown. Trimming left V 6 bases short and J 3 bases short, with 15 bases between. The CDR3 has 15 amino acids. Germline V gene data show CDR1 as MNHEY and CDR2 as SVGAGI. The record originates from a study of shared clonotypes between healthy human individuals. Study-wide results and limits: It was only blood that was sampled, and tissue repertoires likely differ.

CD8 cells classed as naive were CD45RO-negative and positively selected for CCR7, excluding terminally differentiated effector memory CD45RA+ cells. Measured with immunoSEQ multiplex PCR; TCRdb has only the in-frame clones, and not every one. Of around 2,000,000 clones in the sample, approximately 95% were seen once. This sequence originates from a young man in good health. The chain carries TRBV6-5 and TRBJ1-5; weak D call: TRBD1 (6 bases). The sample comprised naive CD8+ T cells sorted from blood. The CDR3 DNA reads TGTGCCAGCAGCCCCTATGGGGGGCACAATCAGCCCCAGCATTTT. This gives the protein CASSPYGGHNQPQHF.